The present T cell receptor beta chain was sequenced within a study of OX40 agonist ivuxolimab in advanced cancers. About the research overall: Two cutaneous melanoma patients and one hepatocellular carcinoma patient, three in all, had partial responses.

The study, taken as a whole, reports: At 0.1 to 3.0 mg/kg, CD4+ and CD8+ blood T cells expanded clonally by week 6.

CDR1 is LGHNA, CDR2 YNFKEQ, per germline. This CDR3 is 16 amino acids long. V was pared by 0 bases and J by 4 bases, with 5 bases of the junction left unmatched. This table comes from immunoSEQ multiplex PCR, and its TCRdb copy is limited to in-frame clones, with some not included. The data show 30,000 to 40,000 clones, more than 80% seen once. This clone occurred once. Its target is unknown. The timepoints at which blood was sampled were baseline, cycle 4 day 1, and cycle 7 day 1. The TCR originated in an adult with an advanced solid tumor such as melanoma, head and neck, liver or kidney cancer. The V call is TRBV4-2, the J call TRBJ2-1, with TRBD1 matching over 8 bases. This sample comprised CD4+ or CD8+ T cells sorted from blood, obtained in a trial of the OX40 agonist ivuxolimab. In nucleotides, the CDR3 is TGTGCCAGCAGCCAAGAAGGGGGACAGGATTACAATGAGCAGTTCTTC. Translating it yields CASSQEGGQDYNEQFF.